This TCR beta chain comes out of a study of beta chain features in type 1 diabetes. Study results and caveats: The similarity of naive, central memory and Treg TCRB repertoires appeared greater among patients than among healthy donors.

The CDR3 extends over 15 amino acids. V was clipped by 3 bases and J by 5 bases, with 13 bases between them. The germline V gene has CDR1 SGHAT and CDR2 FQDESV (reference sequence). Donors underwent one heparinised blood draw, about 120 mL on average. CD4+ naive, central memory, regulatory and stem cell-like memory cells were sorted via CD45RO/CCR7/CD25/CD127/CD95/CD27. This clone turned up a few times. What it recognizes is unknown. As every portion of the isolated RNA was reverse transcribed, the sequencing read expressed TCRB transcripts. Measured with immunoSEQ multiplex PCR; TCRdb has only the in-frame clones, and not every one. The sample consists of 35,000 to 50,000 clones, about 50% of them appearing once.

The V and J genes are TRBV11-1 and TRBJ2-2, with D uncertain. This TCR was sampled from a woman younger than 45 in good health. Source material: stem cell memory CD4+ T cells from blood. The CDR3, as DNA: TGTGCCAGCAGCTTCCAAGCCCTAGAGACCGGGGAGCTGTTTTTT. This codes for CASSFQALETGELFF.